The T cell receptor beta chain described here comes from a study of blood T cells in healthy people across ages. The second PCR ran roughly 6 to 11 cycles with a sample-barcoded 5' primer and J-beta primers. Unique molecular identifiers of 12 random nucleotides labeled each cDNA. TCRdb reprocessed the 5' RACE reads via MiXCR and lists one record per CDR3 protein. There are hundreds of thousands of distinct CDR3 sequences in the sample; around two thirds occur only once, and roughly 25% lies in the top ten. Trimming left V 0 bases short and J 4 bases short, with 10 bases between. The CDR3 totals 14 residues. The germline CDR1 and CDR2 sequences are SEHNR and FQNEAQ (reference sequence).

The material sequenced was blood. The receptor's source is a young man in good health. The J gene is TRBJ2-7, the V gene TRBV7-9; possibly TRBD2 for D (5 bases). DNA of the CDR3: TGTGCCAGCAGCTTAGCTACTCGGACTTACGAGCAGTACTTC. Translation: CASSLATRTYEQYF.